This TCR beta chain appears in the sequencing data of a study of T cell repertoires in cytomegalovirus infection. Study information: It was recently identified HLA-C-restricted and well-studied HLA-B-restricted CMV epitopes that the study used. Indications of both CMV infection and matching HLA type were provided by public TCR beta signatures.

As concerns this clonotype: Its target is unknown.

Study-wide findings and caveats: The study identified carriers of CMV plus the relevant HLA from cumulative public TCR beta family frequency. The study found HLA-C-restricted CMV-specific TCR beta clonotypes dominating the ex vivo response.

TCRdb called the reads again in MiXCR, with one record for every CDR3 protein. The table shows fewer than 1,000,000 distinct CDR3 sequences, with roughly 31% occurring only once. The CDR3 runs to 15 residues. The V segment lost 10 bases and the J segment 1 base; nucleotides outside the gene matches: 12. The input for sequencing was cultured CD8+ T cells from PBMCs, taken from culture after CMV antigen stimulation. The J gene is TRBJ1-1, the V gene TRBV12-3 or TRBV12-4; 7 bases match TRBD1. The clonotype was recovered from a human donor in good health (CMV status not recorded). Some clones in this sample may be carry-over from other donors' samples. CDR3 residues: CANIRGQGSNTEAFF. The CDR3 DNA is TGTGCCAACATAAGGGGGCAGGGGTCGAACACTGAAGCTTTCTTT.